The next 13 T cell receptor beta chains were all read from a single sample in a study of cytomegalovirus exposure and HLA in healthy donors. The PCR was carried out with 60 Vbeta primers and 13 Jbeta primers. Only in-frame clones appear in the TCRdb table, and some are missing; sequencing was by immunoSEQ multiplex PCR. The sample includes roughly 200,000 clones, around 78% of them seen just once. Sample: PBMCs. Source of these receptors: a man aged 30 to 39 in good health and CMV-seronegative.

V and J are TRBV7-9 and TRBJ1-2; 10 positions agree with TRBD1. Germline V gene lookup returns CDR1 SEHNR and CDR2 FQNEAQ (reference sequence). J lost 10 bases, V lost 0 bases, and 8 bases had no gene match. The CDR3 totals 15 residues. CDR3 in amino acids: CASSLATGGFSTYTF. CDR3 DNA: TGTGCCAGCAGCTTAGCGACAGGGGGCTTCTCAACCTACACCTTC.

This chain connects TRBV28 to TRBJ1-5; D call uncertain. The V and J ends lost 2 bases and 7 bases respectively, with 21 bases between them. The CDR3 totals 17 residues. CDR1 is MDHEN, CDR2 SYDVKM, per germline. CDR3 DNA sequence: TGTGCCAGCAGTTTACACACCCCCCCCCGAGGAGAGCAGCCCCAGCATTTT. Protein: CASSLHTPPRGEQPQHF.

The chain couples TRBV7-9 to TRBJ2-7, with TRBD1 identical over 8 bases. V was clipped by 5 bases and J by 2 bases; unmatched bases: 5. The CDR3 is made up of 14 amino acids. Germline values: CDR1 SEHNR, CDR2 FQNEAQ (reference sequence). The CDR3 DNA reads TGTGCCAGCAGCGAAGGACAGGGTCCCTACGAGCAGTACTTC. It codes for CASSEGQGPYEQYF.

The V and J genes are TRBV11-2 and TRBJ1-2; D is unclear. V lost 1 base and J 4 bases, leaving 10 bases between the germline ends. Germline values: CDR1 SGHAT, CDR2 FQNNGV. The CDR3 spans 14 residues. The DNA for the CDR3 is TGTGCCAGCAGCTTAGCCGTGACAAGCTATGGCTACACCTTC. It yields the protein CASSLAVTSYGYTF.

The rearrangement uses TRBV15 and TRBJ2-7; 8 bases agree with TRBD1. The CDR3 runs 16 residues. The germline V gene has CDR1 LNHNV and CDR2 YYDKDF (reference sequence). The ends lost 0 bases at V and 0 bases at J; junction bases unmatched: 4. CDR3 loop: CATSRDLQGVSYEQYF. The CDR3 DNA is TGTGCCACCAGCAGAGATCTACAGGGGGTCTCCTACGAGCAGTACTTC.

This rearrangement joins TRBV27 to TRBJ1-2, with 7 bases identical to TRBD1. V gave up 2 bases and J gave up 2 bases; unmatched junction bases: 5. Germline CDR1 MNHEY, CDR2 SMNVEV (reference sequence). The CDR3 length is 15 residues. The CDR3 spells CASSLVGRGNYGYTF. CDR3 nucleotide sequence: TGTGCCAGCAGTTTAGTGGGCAGGGGGAACTATGGCTACACCTTC.

The V call is TRBV11-3, the J call TRBJ2-7, with 9 positions matching TRBD2. The length of the CDR3 is 15 residues. CDR1 is SGHNT and CDR2 is YENEEA in the germline V gene. Germline trimming cut 1 base from V and 4 bases from J; bases unmatched to any gene: 5. This chain's CDR3 is CASSLAAGGAYEQYF. CDR3 DNA sequence: TGTGCCAGCAGCTTAGCTGCGGGAGGGGCTTACGAGCAGTACTTC.

This sequence joins TRBV28 and TRBJ2-5; no reliable D call. In germline, CDR1 is MDHEN, CDR2 SYDVKM. This CDR3 is 11 amino acids long. Trimming took 5 bases from V and 7 from J, leaving 8 bases between them. CDR3 coding DNA: TGTGCCAGCAGTCCCACGGTGACCCAGTACTTC. Residues: CASSPTVTQYF.

The V gene is TRBV5-1, the J gene TRBJ2-1; tentatively, D is TRBD2 (6 bases). V dropped 4 bases and J dropped 3 bases, with 14 bases sitting between them. The length of the CDR3 is 15 residues. Germline V CDR1 and CDR2: SGHRS, YFSETQ. CDR3 DNA sequence: TGCGCCAGCAGCCTGGGACTTATCGACTACAATGAGCAGTTCTTC. It encodes CASSLGLIDYNEQFF.

The chain couples TRBV7-9 to TRBJ1-1; TRBD1 is a possible D gene (5 bases). The CDR3 extends over 15 amino acids. Germline V CDR1 and CDR2: SEHNR, FQNEAQ (reference sequence). Deletions cut 5 bases from V and 6 bases from J, with 19 bases between. In nucleotides, the CDR3 is TGTGCCAGCAGCCCCCAGGGCAGGGACTTTTCTGAAGCTTTCTTT. Protein: CASSPQGRDFSEAFF.

The rearrangement links TRBV2 to TRBJ2-7, with TRBD2 as a possible D gene (5 bases). Germline loops: CDR1 SNHLY, CDR2 FYNNEI. The CDR3 length is 12 residues. The V gene lost 7 bases and the J gene lost 2 bases, with 9 bases spanning the gap. CDR3 DNA: TGTGCCAGCAAGAGGGAGACCTACGAGCAGTACTTC. Translating gives CASKRETYEQYF.

This clone occurred once. This chain connects TRBV6-6 to TRBJ1-3; D gene unclear. The CDR3 extends over 15 amino acids. Germline V gives CDR1 MNHNY, CDR2 SVGAGI (reference sequence). Deletions cut 2 bases from V and 2 bases from J, with 10 bases between. For the CDR3, the DNA is TGTGCCAGCAGTTACGGGCCAGAGACTGGAAACACCATATATTTT. Amino acids: CASSYGPETGNTIYF.

The chain joins TRBV6-4 to TRBJ2-2; D uncertain. Deletions cut 6 bases from V and 8 bases from J, with 16 bases between. Germline values: CDR1 MRHNA, CDR2 SNTAGT. The CDR3 has 14 residues. CDR3 in DNA: TGTGCCAGCAGCCAGGATCAGTTCAGGGGGGAGCTGTTTTTT. It encodes CASSQDQFRGELFF.